This note documents a single T cell receptor (beta chain) sequence. This sample was taken from a study of OX40 agonist ivuxolimab in advanced cancers. Study-wide background: Patients with hepatocellular carcinoma, melanoma, renal cell or head and neck cancer made up the dose-escalation patients. Partial response was recorded in three patients: one hepatocellular carcinoma and two cutaneous melanoma cases. Prior checkpoint blockade (anti-PD-1, anti-PD-L1 or anti-CTLA-4) was permitted; 40% had it.

The germline V gene has CDR1 LNHDA and CDR2 SQIVND (reference sequence). V was trimmed by 6 bases and J by 2 bases, leaving 14 bases between them. This CDR3 comprises 14 residues. Researchers took blood at baseline, on cycle 4 day 1, and on cycle 7 day 1. The method was immunoSEQ multiplex PCR; TCRdb's version includes in-frame clones alone and lacks a portion of them. This table holds about 15,000 clones, almost 85% found once. This clonotype was obtained from an adult with an advanced solid tumor such as melanoma, head and neck, liver or kidney cancer. Sequenced material: CD4+ or CD8+ T cells sorted from blood, taken in a trial of the OX40 agonist ivuxolimab. The chain uses TRBV19 and TRBJ2-7; D is unclear. This chain's CDR3 is CASSRPGLPYEQYF. CDR3 in DNA: TGTGCCAGTAGCCGTCCAGGCCTCCCCTACGAGCAGTACTTC.